Shown below are 15 T cell receptor beta chains from a single sample sequenced in a study of blood T cell repertoires in COVID-19. Data came from immunoSEQ multiplex PCR; TCRdb stores just in-frame clones and leaves some out. Of roughly 69,000 clones in the sample, about four fifths are singletons; the top ten hold about 3.8%. Sequencing was done on a sample of PBMCs or T cells enriched from blood (not recorded which). The receptors come from a woman aged 40 to 50 with acute COVID-19.

The chain uses TRBV19 and TRBJ2-3; 10 bases map to TRBD1. V was clipped by 7 bases and J by 4 bases; unmatched bases: 8. The CDR3 has 15 amino acids. From germline, CDR1 is LNHDA and CDR2 SQIVND (reference sequence). The CDR3 DNA reads as TGTGCCAGTAACCTACGGGGACAGGGGTCAGATACGCAGTATTTT. The encoded protein is CASNLRGQGSDTQYF.

The chain carries TRBV10-3 and TRBJ1-1; 10 bases map to TRBD1. This CDR3 has 15 residues. Germline CDR1 reads ENHRY; CDR2 reads SYGVKD. V was pared by 6 bases and J by 5 bases, with 9 bases of the junction left unmatched. The CDR3 is CAIRGDRGRGTEAFF. The CDR3 DNA sequence: TGTGCCATCAGGGGAGACAGGGGGCGAGGGACTGAAGCTTTCTTT.

The V and J genes are TRBV19 and TRBJ1-5; TRBD1 agrees at 9 bases. Germline CDR1 reads LNHDA; CDR2 reads SQIVND (reference sequence). There are 16 residues in the CDR3. The trim removed 3 bases at V and 7 bases at J, leaving 10 bases unmatched. The CDR3 here is CASSILRTGVGQPQHF. Here the CDR3 DNA reads TGTGCCAGTAGTATCTTAAGGACAGGGGTGGGACAGCCCCAGCATTTT.

There are a few counts of this clone. J is TRBJ1-3 and V is TRBV27; D not certain. The CDR3 totals 13 residues. The V gene's germline CDR1 is MNHEY and CDR2 SMNVEV (reference sequence). V was pared by 4 bases and J by 4 bases, with 8 bases between. The CDR3 DNA follows: TGTGCCAGCAGTTCGGTGCGAGGAAACACCATATATTTT. Translation: CASSSVRGNTIYF.

Here the CDR3 reads CASSLGTGRNQPQHF. In DNA, the CDR3 is TGTGCCAGCAGTCTCGGGACAGGGCGCAATCAGCCCCAGCATTTT. J is TRBJ1-5 and V is TRBV6-5; 9 nucleotides match TRBD1. Per germline, CDR1 MNHEY and CDR2 SVGAGI. V trimming: 5 bases; J trimming: 2 bases; junction bases outside the gene matches: 4. The CDR3 contains 15 residues.

The J gene is TRBJ2-2, the V gene TRBV5-6; 9 bases line up with TRBD1. The germline V gene encodes CDR1 SGHDT and CDR2 YYEEEE. This CDR3 is built from 15 residues. J was trimmed by 4 bases and V by 3 bases; bases with no gene match: 4. The CDR3 is CASSWGQGSTGELFF. The CDR3 DNA follows: TGTGCCAGCAGCTGGGGACAGGGAAGCACCGGGGAGCTGTTTTTT.

The J gene is TRBJ2-4, the V gene TRBV28; 9 bases map to TRBD2. The junction had 13 bases not matched to a gene; V was cut back by 3 bases and J by 4 bases. This CDR3 spans 18 amino acids. Germline V gene lookup returns CDR1 MDHEN and CDR2 SYDVKM. The CDR3 nucleotides are TGTGCCAGCAGTTTCCGACCCTCCCTGACTAGCGGAAAAAACATTCAGTACTTC. Its protein is CASSFRPSLTSGKNIQYF.

The gene calls are TRBV10-3 and TRBJ2-3, with TRBD2 as a possible D gene (5 bases). The CDR3 length is 14 residues. With 5 bases removed from V and 5 bases from J, the gap between germline ends came to 14 bases. Germline assignment: CDR1 ENHRY and CDR2 SYGVKD. CDR3 sequence: CAISSGIEKDTQYF. DNA of the CDR3: TGTGCCATCAGTTCGGGGATAGAGAAAGATACGCAGTATTTT.

This chain links TRBV7-9 with TRBJ2-2, with D maybe TRBD2 (6 bases). CDR1 and CDR2 (germline): SEHNR, FQNEAQ (reference sequence). This CDR3 has 14 residues. V gave up 3 bases and J gave up 7 bases, with 12 bases separating them. The CDR3 loop reads CASSFGGTHGELFF. CDR3 nucleotide sequence: TGTGCCAGCAGCTTCGGAGGGACCCACGGGGAGCTGTTTTTT.

The chain uses TRBV5-1 and TRBJ2-7, with a weak D call TRBD1 (5 bases). V was pared by 4 bases and J by 4 bases, with 15 bases between. The CDR3 runs to 14 residues. Looked up from germline, CDR1 is SGHRS and CDR2 is YFSETQ. The CDR3 sequence: CASSPSRASYEQYV. DNA for the CDR3: TGCGCCAGCAGCCCAAGCAGGGCATCGTACGAGCAGTACGTC.

The genes are TRBV4-2 and TRBJ2-1; 8 bases match TRBD2. After removal of 1 base from V and 10 bases from J, the junction contained 12 bases not matched to a gene. The CDR3 runs 16 residues. The V gene's germline CDR1 is LGHNA and CDR2 YNFKEQ. The CDR3 loop is CASSQGRGLVAREQFF. The CDR3 DNA reads TGTGCCAGCAGCCAAGGTAGGGGACTAGTGGCGAGAGAGCAGTTCTTC.

The chain employs TRBV6-2 or TRBV6-3 and TRBJ1-3; D perhaps matches TRBD1 (5 bases). CDR3 length: 15 amino acids. Per the germline V gene, CDR1 is MNHEY and CDR2 is SVGEGT. V lost 5 bases, J lost 8 bases, and 19 bases lay in between. CDR3 nucleotide sequence: TGTGCCAGCAGTGACGCTGACAGTGATCTGGACACCATATATTTT. Its protein product is CASSDADSDLDTIYF.

V is TRBV27 and J is TRBJ2-3, with 9 bases that match TRBD2. V was clipped by 2 bases and J by 4 bases; unmatched bases: 4. Germline V lookup: CDR1 MNHEY, CDR2 SMNVEV (reference sequence). The length of the CDR3 is 15 residues. The CDR3: CASSLAGGLPDTQYF. The CDR3 nucleotides read TGTGCCAGCAGTTTAGCGGGAGGGCTCCCAGATACGCAGTATTTT.

The rearrangement joins TRBV4-2 to TRBJ1-5; D remains unclear. The V gene lost 0 bases and the J gene lost 0 bases, with 9 bases spanning the gap. This CDR3 has 16 residues. Germline V gene sequence: CDR1 LGHNA, CDR2 YNFKEQ. CDR3 DNA: TGTGCCAGCAGCCAAGATCGGGGTTCTAGCAATCAGCCCCAGCATTTT. Encoded protein: CASSQDRGSSNQPQHF.

The chain employs TRBV29-1 and TRBJ1-2; no clear D gene. Trimming stripped 2 bases from V and 8 bases from J, with 15 bases between. Germline V gene sequence: CDR1 SQVTM, CDR2 ANQGSEA. The CDR3 runs 13 residues. The CDR3: CSVENQLRRGYTF. The CDR3 nucleotides read TGCAGCGTTGAAAATCAACTCAGGCGAGGCTACACCTTC.